The 5 T cell receptor beta chains presented below share a single source sample, sequenced in a study of T-cell reconstitution after alpha-beta-depleted transplantation in children. The authors prepared the TCRbeta library with unique molecular identifiers. Via MiXCR, TCRdb re-called the PCR reads, giving one row per CDR3 protein. The sample lists around 490,000 distinct CDR3 sequences; approximately 10% were seen once. This specimen was PBMCs, mostly from graft donor cells, taken 180 days after TCRalphabeta/CD19-depleted stem cell transplant. The receptors here all came from a female patient aged 2-15 years who had a stem cell transplant for aplastic anemia, so the T cells may come from the graft donor.

The chain links TRBV6-5 to TRBJ2-7, with D perhaps matching TRBD2 (6 bases). Looked up from germline, CDR1 is MNHEY and CDR2 is SVGAGI. Trimming stripped 4 bases from V and 5 bases from J, with 18 bases between. The CDR3 covers 15 residues. Written as DNA, the CDR3 is TGTGCCAGCAGTTCCAGCGGTGGGGGAGGCGACGAGCAGTACTTC. It yields the protein CASSSSGGGGDEQYF.

The sample holds many counts of this clonotype. In DNA form, the CDR3 reads TGCAGTGCTAGGGAGACAGGGAAGGGCAATCAGCCCCAGCATTTT. Protein sequence: CSARETGKGNQPQHF. V is TRBV20-1 and J is TRBJ1-5; 7 positions match TRBD1. J lost 2 bases, V lost 3 bases, and 7 bases had no gene match. There are 15 residues in the CDR3. CDR1 is DFQATT and CDR2 is SNEGSKA in the germline V gene (reference sequence).

A few counts support this clonotype. The chain links TRBV28 to TRBJ2-7; D uncertain. Germline lookup yields CDR1 MDHEN and CDR2 SYDVKM. The CDR3 is made up of 15 amino acids. V shed 3 bases and J shed 7 bases, with 19 bases lying between them. DNA for the CDR3: TGTGCCAGCAGTTTGTATCCCGGCTTTGGGTGGGAGCAGTACTTC. This gives the protein CASSLYPGFGWEQYF.

This clonotype turned up a few times. The chain links TRBV19 to TRBJ1-1; TRBD1 matches 7 bases. CDR3 length: 11 amino acids. Germline V gene data show CDR1 as LNHDA and CDR2 as SQIVND (reference sequence). V was clipped by 7 bases and J by 6 bases; unmatched bases: 2. Written as DNA, the CDR3 is TGTGCCAGTACAGGGACAGCTGAAGCTTTCTTT. Translated: CASTGTAEAFF. The whole variable domain, remainder taken from reference TRBV19 and TRBJ1-1, is DGGITQSPKYLFRKEGQNVTLSCEQNLNHDAMYWYRQDPGQGLRLIYYSQIVNDFQKGDIAEGYSVSREKKESFPLTVTSAQKNPTAFYLCASTGTAEAFFGQGTRLTVV.

This chain uses TRBV20-1 with TRBJ2-1, with TRBD2 matching over 11 bases. The J segment lost 4 bases and the V segment lost 6 bases, leaving 5 bases of the junction unmatched. This CDR3 is built from 14 residues. In germline, CDR1 is DFQATT, CDR2 SNEGSKA (reference sequence). The CDR3 DNA reads as TGCAGTGCCCCTAGCGGGAGGACGTACAATGAGCAGTTCTTC. Amino acid sequence: CSAPSGRTYNEQFF.